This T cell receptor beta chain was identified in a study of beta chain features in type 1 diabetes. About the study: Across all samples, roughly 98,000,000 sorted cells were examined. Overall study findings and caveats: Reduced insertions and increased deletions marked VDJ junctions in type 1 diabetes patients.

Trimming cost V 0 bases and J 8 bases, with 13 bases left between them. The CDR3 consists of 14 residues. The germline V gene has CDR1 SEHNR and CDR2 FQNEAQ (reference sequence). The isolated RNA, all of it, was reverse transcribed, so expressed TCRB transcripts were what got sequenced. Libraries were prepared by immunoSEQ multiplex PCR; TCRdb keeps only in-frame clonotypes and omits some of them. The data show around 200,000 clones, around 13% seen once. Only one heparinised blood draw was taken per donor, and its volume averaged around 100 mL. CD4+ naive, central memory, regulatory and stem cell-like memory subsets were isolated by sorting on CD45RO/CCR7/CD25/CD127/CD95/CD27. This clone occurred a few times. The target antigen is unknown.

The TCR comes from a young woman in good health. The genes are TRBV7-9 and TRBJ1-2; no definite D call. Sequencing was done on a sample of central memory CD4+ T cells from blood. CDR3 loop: CASSLALNMRGYTF. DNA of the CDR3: TGTGCCAGCAGCTTAGCTCTCAACATGCGGGGCTACACCTTC.